This TCR beta chain is drawn from a study of T cells of healthy individuals. In this sample, this clonotype turned up many times. TCRdb processed the 5' RACE reads anew with MiXCR; each CDR3 protein has one entry. The repertoire holds some 85,000 distinct CDR3 sequences, roughly 5.1% seen once, with about 7.5% in the top ten. Looked up from germline, CDR1 is LNHNV and CDR2 is YYDKDF (reference sequence). Trimming shortened V by 5 bases and J by 4 bases, and 17 bases separated the two germline ends. The CDR3 is 16 residues long. The sequence was obtained from a female donor in good health. The rearrangement joins TRBV15 to TRBJ2-2; D might be TRBD1 (8 bases). The CDR3 loop reads CATSGNRGGSTGELFF. The CDR3 nucleotides read TGTGCCACCAGCGGTAACAGGGGGGGGAGCACCGGGGAGCTGTTTTTT. The full variable domain, completed using reference TRBV15 and TRBJ2-2, is DAMVIQNPRYQVTQFGKPVTLSCSQTLNHNVMYWYQQKSSQAPKLLFHYYDKDFNNEADTPDNFQSRRPNTSFCFLDIRSPGLGDTAMYLCATSGNRGGSTGELFFGEGSRLTVL.